This paragraph covers one TCR beta chain sequence. The assay was immunoSEQ multiplex PCR, and TCRdb's table has in-frame clones only and misses some. The data contain 130,000 to 150,000 clones, 88% of them seen just once; the ten biggest clones take up under 3.5%. The data derive from a study of T cell responses to AZD1222 COVID-19 vaccine. V lost 0 bases and J 4 bases, leaving 10 bases between the germline ends. The CDR3 is 15 amino acids. Looked up from germline, CDR1 is SGDLS and CDR2 is YYNGEE. The J gene is TRBJ2-2, the V gene TRBV9, with unresolved D. Sequenced here: peripheral blood, sampled on day 0 of MenACWY control vaccination. The TCR comes from an adult in good health. The CDR3 DNA is TGTGCCAGCAGCGTAGCCCTCTTAGCCACCGGGGAGCTGTTTTTT. This codes for CASSVALLATGELFF.